This T cell receptor beta chain was captured by sequencing in a study of molecular identifiers for immune sequencing clone quantification (dated by TCRdb to about 2018). Notes on the research overall: For a replicate experiment, RNA from about 20,000 or 100,000 naive CD8 T cells was divided into five aliquots, of which four were sequenced. This methods study used CD8 T cells to benchmark TCR RNA copy counting and molecular-identifier clustering-based TCR repertoire sequencing (MIDCIRS).

From its cysteine to its phenylalanine, the CDR3 spans 14 amino acids. This entry keeps only the CDR3 DNA: 42 bases, framed from base 1. The germline V gene (reference sequence) provides CDR1 DFQATT and CDR2 SNEGSKA. V loses 1 base at its end and J loses 3 bases; junction bases beyond the gene matches: 4. Results and caveats for the whole study, not just this receptor: When barcode sub-clustering was not used, chimeric consensus sequences inflated TCR diversity, with chimeras reaching as high as 47%. In CMV-specific effector cells, clones with more than 20 RNA copies accounted for over 97% of molecules, whereas in naive cells such clones accounted for under 1%. A single cell's worth of spiked-in Jurkat TCR RNA was reported detectable even among 750,000 to 1,000,000 naive CD8 T cells. Spiked-in Jurkat TCR RNA (around 9 copies' worth), which is not part of the donor repertoire, was contained in the naive libraries. Identical TCR molecules sharing a barcode could cause highly expanded clone sizes to be underestimated. Modeling estimated about three recovered TCR RNA copies per cell, compared with about 10 by digital PCR, which implies approximately 30% capture efficiency.

This clonotype was counted at least ten times. No antigen is known for it. No base qualities exist here, and no much larger clone lies one base off it. Library preparation used PCR. The sequencer was a NextSeq 500. Preparation of bulk TCR libraries followed a previously described approach, with the TCR primers listed in Table S5. The Qiagen AllPrep DNA/RNA kit was used to purify total RNA. Reads from multiple sequencing runs of the same library were pooled before analysis. The original methods were these. Reads were retained only if an exact TCR constant sequence was present, and the retained reads were trimmed to 150 nt and grouped according to their 12-nt molecular barcodes. Reads in each barcode group were sub-clustered using a 15% Levenshtein threshold, and a quality-weighted consensus sequence was built for each RNA molecule. Non-functional sequences were excluded, and lower-count sequences lying one edit away from another sequence were also excluded. On the basis of fitting two negative binomial distributions, barcode sub-clusters with fewer than 20% of the maximum read count were discarded. Starting from the raw public reads, TCRdb applied fastp trimming at Q25, assembled clones with MiXCR and retained in-frame beta chains. CDR3 protein sequences are deduplicated, and each keeps its most common genes and DNA. These V and J calls are TCRdb output, not the study's own analysis. Counted in this sample were hundreds of thousands of distinct CDR3 sequences; 25% of them appeared once. The ten largest clones capture 0.78% of the sample.

Naive CD8 T cell libraries were made from approximately 22,000 to 940,000 sorted cells using 10%, 30% or 50% of purified RNA. On a BD FACSAria II, naive CD8 T cells were FACS-sorted as CD8+CD4-CCR7+CD45RA+ and collected into RLT Plus buffer. Ten to eleven TCR copies' worth of Jurkat RNA were spiked into about 20,000-1,100,000 naive CD8 T cell samples to test detection sensitivity. CD8 T cells were enriched using RosetteSep CD8+ T Cell Enrichment Cocktail and Ficoll-Paque, and the enriched cells then underwent ACK red cell lysis. The clonotype comes from a human donor in good health. Some libraries in this study had Jurkat cell RNA spiked in. The rearrangement combines TRBV20-1 with TRBJ2-7, and TRBD2 matches 9 of the central bases. The sequencing sample was made of naive CD8+ T cells from blood, with Jurkat cell RNA spiked in. The cell subset or site label of this sample denotes: FACS-sorted CD8+CD4-CCR7+CD45RA+ naive T cells. The sequence in DNA is TGCAGTGCTAGAGTCTTGACTAGCGGCTACGAGCAGTACTTC. This is translated as CSARVLTSGYEQYF.